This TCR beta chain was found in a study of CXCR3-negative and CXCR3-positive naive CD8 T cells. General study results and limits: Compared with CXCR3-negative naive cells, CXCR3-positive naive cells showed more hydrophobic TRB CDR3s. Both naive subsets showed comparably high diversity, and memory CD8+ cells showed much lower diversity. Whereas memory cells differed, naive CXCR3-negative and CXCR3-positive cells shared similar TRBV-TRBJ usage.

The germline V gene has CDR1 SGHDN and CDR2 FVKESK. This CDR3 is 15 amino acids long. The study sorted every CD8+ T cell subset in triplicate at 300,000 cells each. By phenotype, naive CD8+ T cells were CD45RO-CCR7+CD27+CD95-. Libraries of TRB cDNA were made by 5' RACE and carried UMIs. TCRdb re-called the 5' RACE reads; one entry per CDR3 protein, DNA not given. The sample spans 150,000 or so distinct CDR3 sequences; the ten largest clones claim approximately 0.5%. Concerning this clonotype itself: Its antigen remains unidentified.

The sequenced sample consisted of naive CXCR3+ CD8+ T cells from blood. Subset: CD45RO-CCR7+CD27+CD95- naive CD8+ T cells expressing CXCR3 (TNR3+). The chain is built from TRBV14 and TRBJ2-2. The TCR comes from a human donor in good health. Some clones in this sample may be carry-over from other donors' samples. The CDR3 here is CASSQDVGGTGELFF.